This is a list of T cell receptor beta chains from one sample in a study of T cell responses to AZD1222 COVID-19 vaccine. Profiling relied on immunoSEQ multiplex PCR, and the TCRdb table lists in-frame clones only, not all of them. The profile shows 45,000 to 50,000 clones, approximately 89% of them singletons. The sequencing used peripheral blood, collected 28 days after the second AZD1222 dose. The source is an adult who received the AZD1222 COVID-19 vaccine. The CDR3 runs from the conserved cysteine through the conserved F or W. Fields, in order: J gene, V gene, D gene, CDR3 protein. A D gene is named only where the DNA matches it firmly.

J gene: TRBJ2-7; V gene: TRBV5-1; D gene: NA; CDR3 protein: CASSLGGPGGEQYF
J gene: TRBJ2-5; V gene: TRBV5-1; D gene: NA; CDR3 protein: CASSLATAREETQYF
J gene: TRBJ1-2; V gene: TRBV5-4; D gene: TRBD1; CDR3 protein: CASSSGTGGEVYGYTF
J gene: TRBJ1-5; V gene: TRBV6-5; D gene: NA; CDR3 protein: CASSYEGIDQPQHF
J gene: TRBJ2-3; V gene: TRBV6-4; D gene: TRBD2; CDR3 protein: CASSDSSGGGDTQYF
J gene: TRBJ2-7; V gene: TRBV28; D gene: NA; CDR3 protein: CASSAPAVSYEQYF
J gene: TRBJ2-1; V gene: TRBV6-6; D gene: TRBD2; CDR3 protein: CASSPQIGTSGRYGTYNEQFF
J gene: TRBJ1-6; V gene: TRBV5-1; D gene: NA; CDR3 protein: CASSLAGGSPLHF
J gene: TRBJ2-1; V gene: TRBV10-1; D gene: NA; CDR3 protein: CASSPGRSYNEQFF
J gene: TRBJ1-1; V gene: TRBV4-3; D gene: TRBD1; CDR3 protein: CASSPQTGAFAEAFF
J gene: TRBJ1-4; V gene: TRBV13; D gene: NA; CDR3 protein: CASSLKRGDATNEKLFF
J gene: TRBJ2-3; V gene: TRBV7-2; D gene: NA; CDR3 protein: CASTDERRAADTQYF
J gene: TRBJ1-1; V gene: TRBV29-1; D gene: NA; CDR3 protein: CSAGREGPEAFF
J gene: TRBJ1-6; V gene: TRBV7-6; D gene: NA; CDR3 protein: CASSPKGTYNSPLHF
J gene: TRBJ2-7; V gene: TRBV11-1; D gene: NA; CDR3 protein: CASSLRQGSNEQYF
J gene: TRBJ1-1; V gene: TRBV11-3; D gene: TRBD1; CDR3 protein: CASSLGQGDDTEAFF
J gene: TRBJ1-5; V gene: TRBV19; D gene: NA; CDR3 protein: CASSIGGVSNQPQHF
J gene: TRBJ1-2; V gene: TRBV3-1/TRBV3-2; D gene: NA; CDR3 protein: CASSQVSGSFDGYTF
J gene: TRBJ1-5; V gene: TRBV6-2/TRBV6-3; D gene: NA; CDR3 protein: CASSYLAGWSAGSNQPQHF
J gene: TRBJ1-6; V gene: TRBV19; D gene: NA; CDR3 protein: CASGAPTTFNSPLHF
J gene: TRBJ2-2; V gene: TRBV2; D gene: TRBD2; CDR3 protein: CASRTSGAPGELFF
J gene: TRBJ2-1; V gene: TRBV6-2/TRBV6-3; D gene: TRBD1; CDR3 protein: CASSGQEPYNEQFF
J gene: TRBJ2-4; V gene: TRBV4-1; D gene: TRBD2; CDR3 protein: CASSPVGLAQNIQYF
J gene: TRBJ2-7; V gene: TRBV19; D gene: NA; CDR3 protein: CATSRGPSYEQYF
J gene: TRBJ1-5; V gene: TRBV6-2/TRBV6-3; D gene: NA; CDR3 protein: CASSYFSGINQPQHF
J gene: TRBJ2-5; V gene: TRBV5-1; D gene: TRBD2; CDR3 protein: CASSLVGLAGPGGETQYF
J gene: TRBJ2-2; V gene: TRBV29-1; D gene: TRBD1; CDR3 protein: CSAGGDHRNLRVTF
J gene: TRBJ2-7; V gene: TRBV7-8; D gene: TRBD1; CDR3 protein: CASSQGVGQYF
J gene: TRBJ1-1; V gene: TRBV7-6; D gene: TRBD1; CDR3 protein: CASSLVGQGDTEAFF
J gene: TRBJ1-1; V gene: TRBV6-5; D gene: NA; CDR3 protein: CASKVGDLNTEAFF
J gene: TRBJ1-6; V gene: TRBV10-1; D gene: NA; CDR3 protein: CASSDRGTNSPLHF
J gene: TRBJ1-1; V gene: TRBV4-1; D gene: NA; CDR3 protein: CASSRGMGAWDTEAFF